Below are 16 T cell receptor beta chains sequenced from a single sample in a study of CD8 T cells in Susac syndrome. Random hexamers were used to reverse transcribe roughly 0.45 to 1 ug of RNA. In TCRdb, the immunoSEQ multiplex PCR reads were re-called with MiXCR into one record per CDR3 protein. Of 150,000 to 200,000 distinct CDR3 sequences in the sample, 93% were seen once. The sequenced sample consisted of CD4+ T cells from PBMCs. The receptor source for this set is a human donor in good health.

In this sample, this clonotype turned up a few times. This sequence joins TRBV7-9 and TRBJ1-1, with no clear D. Germline CDR1 SEHNR, CDR2 FQNEAQ (reference sequence). Trimming took off 0 bases at V and 0 bases at J, with 8 bases between the two ends. The CDR3 totals 15 residues. The CDR3 spells CASSLALGVNTEAFF. The CDR3 DNA reads TGTGCCAGCAGCTTAGCGTTGGGAGTGAACACTGAAGCTTTCTTT.

The gene calls are TRBV7-9 and TRBJ1-2; 12 bases fit TRBD1. The germline V gene encodes CDR1 SEHNR and CDR2 FQNEAQ (reference sequence). V shed 6 bases and J 8 bases; nucleotides not matched to a gene: 10. This CDR3 is built from 15 residues. Written as DNA, the CDR3 is TGTGCCAGCAGGAGACCGGGACAGGGGGCCGAAGGCTACACCTTC. Translation gives CASRRPGQGAEGYTF.

This chain links TRBV18 with TRBJ2-5, with D perhaps being TRBD1 or TRBD2 (5 bases each). This CDR3 has 14 residues. Deletions cut 6 bases from V and 4 bases from J, with 15 bases between. From germline, CDR1 is KGHSH and CDR2 LQKENI. CDR3 in amino acids: CASSLSLGGETQYF. The DNA of the CDR3 is TGTGCCAGCTCTCTTTCCCTTGGGGGAGAGACCCAGTACTTC. Variable domain in full (rest from reference TRBV18 and TRBJ2-5): NAGVMQNPRHLVRRRGQEARLRCSPMKGHSHVYWYRQLPEEGLKFMVYLQKENIIDESGMPKERFSAEFPKEGPSILRIQQVVRGDSAAYFCASSLSLGGETQYFGPGTRLLVL.

The chain couples TRBV30 to TRBJ1-1; 7 bases map to TRBD1. Losses at the gene ends were 0 bases for V and 10 bases for J; bases not matched to a gene: 11. Germline-derived CDR1 and CDR2 are GTSNPN and SVGIG (reference sequence). The CDR3 has 14 amino acids. The CDR3 loop reads CAWSVNRGAGRAFF. Here the CDR3 DNA reads TGTGCCTGGAGTGTTAACAGGGGCGCGGGTAGAGCTTTCTTT. Complete variable domain (other parts from reference TRBV30 and TRBJ1-1): SQTIHQWPATLVQPVGSPLSLECTVEGTSNPNLYWYRQAAGRGLQLLFYSVGIGQISSEVPQNLSASRPQDRQFILSSKKLLLSDSGFYLCAWSVNRGAGRAFFGQGTRLTVV.

V gene TRBV3-1 combines with J gene TRBJ1-2; D possibly corresponds to TRBD1 (5 bases). This CDR3 has 17 residues. V was trimmed by 3 bases and J by 7 bases, leaving 24 bases between them. In germline, CDR1 is LGHDT, CDR2 YNNKEL (reference sequence). The CDR3 sequence: CASSHYPTGTELAGYTF. The CDR3 DNA sequence: TGTGCCAGCAGCCATTACCCCACCGGGACGGAACTGGCTGGCTACACCTTC.

V and J are TRBV29-1 and TRBJ2-1; the D is unclear. Germline V gives CDR1 SQVTM, CDR2 ANQGSEA. V was pared by 7 bases and J by 4 bases, with 8 bases between. CDR3 length: 11 amino acids. Here the CDR3 DNA reads TGCAGCGGTGACTTGTACAATGAGCAGTTCTTC. Protein: CSGDLYNEQFF.

The table lists this clonotype with a count of one. The rearrangement links TRBV6-6 to TRBJ1-2, with 8 nucleotides matching TRBD1. The V and J ends lost 5 bases and 8 bases, in that order; junction bases with no gene match: 10. There are 14 residues in the CDR3. Per germline, CDR1 MNHNY and CDR2 SVGAGI (reference sequence). The CDR3 coding sequence is TGTGCCAGCAGTCCCCAGGACAGGGTGGGAGGCTACACCTTC. Protein: CASSPQDRVGGYTF.

The V call is TRBV27, the J call TRBJ2-7, with 7 bases matching TRBD1. J gave up 5 bases and V 8 bases, and 12 bases lay outside the gene matches. Germline CDR1 MNHEY, CDR2 SMNVEV (reference sequence). The CDR3 is 14 amino acids. CDR3 DNA: TGTGCCAGCTCTATGAGGCGACAGGGCCACGAGCAGTACTTC. Protein sequence: CASSMRRQGHEQYF.

This chain joins TRBV12-3 or TRBV12-4 and TRBJ1-1; 7 bases match TRBD1. The CDR3 runs to 13 residues. V was clipped by 5 bases and J by 4 bases; unmatched bases: 4. The CDR3 coding sequence is TGTGCCAGCAGTCCGACAGGGAGCACTGAAGCTTTCTTT. This sequence encodes CASSPTGSTEAFF.

The rearrangement uses TRBV7-8 and TRBJ1-4; D remains ambiguous. V was pared by 8 bases and J by 7 bases, with 17 bases between. This CDR3 has 14 amino acids. Germline CDR1 reads SGHVS; CDR2 reads FQNEAQ. The CDR3 DNA reads as TGTGCCAGCGCCCCGGCAAGGCTTATTGAAAAACTGTTTTTT. Its translation: CASAPARLIEKLFF.

V and J are TRBV15 and TRBJ2-5; TRBD1 matches at 8 bases. The germline V gene has CDR1 LNHNV and CDR2 YYDKDF (reference sequence). The CDR3 runs 14 residues. With V trimmed by 1 base and J by 4 bases, 2 bases remained unmatched. In DNA, the CDR3 is TGTGCCACCAGCAGAGCTGGACAGGGAGAGACCCAGTACTTC. This codes for CATSRAGQGETQYF.

For the CDR3, the DNA is TGTGCCAGCAGCTTAGCGCTAGGCGGGGACTCCTACAATGAGCAGTTCTTC. Translating gives CASSLALGGDSYNEQFF. The rearrangement uses TRBV7-9 and TRBJ2-1; D might be TRBD2 (6 bases). Trimming removed 0 bases at V and 0 bases at J, with 12 bases between. The CDR3 has 17 residues. CDR1 is SEHNR and CDR2 is FQNEAQ in the germline V gene (reference sequence).

This clonotype appeared once. Here the CDR3 DNA reads TGCGCCAGCAGCTTGGTTGGTGTAGGGCAAAACTACGAGCAGTACTTC. Amino acids: CASSLVGVGQNYEQYF. The chain has TRBV5-1 and TRBJ2-7; no firm D call. Germline assignment: CDR1 SGHRS and CDR2 YFSETQ. V lost 0 bases and J lost 3, with 16 bases in between. The CDR3 is 16 residues long.

The rearrangement uses TRBV23-1 and TRBJ1-1; no clear D. TRBV23-1 is an ORF for which the function is uncertain. There are 14 residues in the CDR3. V was shortened by 5 bases and J by 5 bases, with 15 bases between the two germline ends. The CDR3 loop reads CASSRKESWTEAFF. CDR3 nucleotides: TGCGCCAGCAGTAGGAAGGAGTCCTGGACTGAAGCTTTCTTT.

The chain uses TRBV27 and TRBJ2-3; 14 positions match TRBD2. In germline, CDR1 is MNHEY, CDR2 SMNVEV (reference sequence). The CDR3 is made up of 17 amino acids. V dropped 4 bases and J dropped 6; count of bases not matched to a gene: 9. CDR3 DNA: TGTGCCAGCAGTTCATGGACTAGCGGGGGGTTAGAGGATACGCAGTATTTT. This gives the protein CASSSWTSGGLEDTQYF.

The rearrangement joins TRBV7-9 to TRBJ2-6, with 7 bases fitting TRBD2. Germline V lookup: CDR1 SEHNR, CDR2 FQNEAQ (reference sequence). V dropped 6 bases and J dropped 2; count of bases not matched to a gene: 4. This CDR3 spans 15 amino acids. The CDR3 region has the DNA TGTGCCAGCAGTTTCAGCGGGACTGGGGCCAACGTCCTGACTTTC. Amino acids: CASSFSGTGANVLTF.